These 27 T cell receptor beta chains originate from one sample sequenced in a study of Tregs in tolerant kidney transplant recipients. TCRdb keeps only in-frame clones here, not all; method: immunoSEQ multiplex PCR. The data contain some 66,000 clones, around nine tenths of them singletons. The sequenced sample was CD8+ T cells from blood, obtained before the transplant. These receptor sequences come from a human donor who received a combined kidney and bone marrow transplant.

This chain connects TRBV21-1 to TRBJ1-2. TRBV21-1 is described as a pseudogene. The CDR3 is made up of 17 amino acids. The CDR3 DNA follows: TGTGCCAGCAGCAAACGCGGCCCGAAGGTCGACGGTCATGGCTACACCTTC. This gives the protein CASSKRGPKVDGHGYTF.

The V call is TRBV5-8, the J call TRBJ2-7; tentative D call: TRBD2 (6 bases). CDR3 length: 15 residues. Germline assignment: CDR1 SGHTS and CDR2 YDEGEE. Trimming left V 0 bases short and J 3 bases short, with 13 bases between. The CDR3 spells CASSLVPGVNYEQYF. For the CDR3, the DNA is TGTGCCAGCAGCTTGGTACCGGGGGTAAACTACGAGCAGTACTTC.

The table lists this clone with a count of one. This chain links TRBV11-2 with TRBJ2-1, with 8 bases lining up with TRBD2. Germline CDR1 reads SGHAT; CDR2 reads FQNNGV. CDR3 size: 13 residues. Germline trimming cut 7 bases from V and 9 bases from J; bases unmatched to any gene: 8. The CDR3 DNA reads as TGTGCCAGCACCTTCGGGAGGGGTGGTGAGCAGTTCTTC. Translated, it gives CASTFGRGGEQFF.

V usage is TRBV27 and J usage is TRBJ2-2, with D uncertain. CDR3 length: 14 residues. V lost 4 bases and J 7 bases, leaving 13 bases between the germline ends. The germline V gene has CDR1 MNHEY and CDR2 SMNVEV (reference sequence). CDR3 sequence: CASSSINSGGELFF. The CDR3 DNA reads TGTGCCAGCAGTTCTATAAACTCTGGCGGGGAGCTGTTTTTT.

V gene TRBV6-6 combines with J gene TRBJ1-4; no clear D gene. This CDR3 region has 13 residues. V lost 6 bases and J lost 8, with 13 bases in between. Germline CDR1 reads MNHNY; CDR2 reads SVGAGI (reference sequence). CDR3 in DNA: TGTGCCAGCAGCTTACAACAGAAGGAAAAACTGTTTTTT. This sequence encodes CASSLQQKEKLFF.

The V gene is TRBV21-1, the J gene TRBJ1-1. TRBV21-1 is a pseudogene. This CDR3 comprises 17 residues. CDR3 residues: CASSKGRLDCPNTEAFF. The CDR3 nucleotides read TGTGCCAGCAGCAAAGGGAGGTTGGATTGCCCTAACACTGAAGCTTTCTTT.

The gene calls are TRBV4-1 and TRBJ2-2, with D maybe TRBD1 (6 bases). Between the trimmed V and J ends, which lost 0 bases and 3 bases, there was a span of 11 bases. Germline loops: CDR1 MGHRA, CDR2 YSYEKL. The CDR3 spans 16 residues. CDR3 sequence (DNA): TGCGCCAGCAGCCAAGAGTCAGGGGTGTACACCGGGGAGCTGTTTTTT. Translated: CASSQESGVYTGELFF.

The chain has TRBV27 and TRBJ2-7; D may be TRBD1 (5 bases). This CDR3 is 13 amino acids long. Trimming stripped 5 bases from V and 2 bases from J, with 10 bases between. CDR1 MNHEY and CDR2 SMNVEV come from the germline V gene (reference sequence). The CDR3 DNA follows: TGTGCCAGCAGTCAACCAGGGACCTACGAGCAGTACTTC. Translation: CASSQPGTYEQYF.

This chain uses TRBV2 with TRBJ1-1; TRBD1 might be the D (5 bases). This CDR3 is 16 amino acids long. Germline CDR1 is SNHLY and CDR2 is FYNNEI. Trimming left V 6 bases short and J 3 bases short, with 20 bases between. In DNA, the CDR3 is TGTGCCAGCAGGGACCTGGACACCTCTTTGTACACTGAAGCTTTCTTT. Residues: CASRDLDTSLYTEAFF. The variable domain in full, with the rest retrieved from reference TRBV2 and TRBJ1-1, is EPEVTQTPSHQVTQMGQEVILRCVPISNHLYFYWYRQILGQKVEFLVSFYNNEISEKSEIFDDQFSVERPDGSNFTLKIRSTKLEDSAMYFCASRDLDTSLYTEAFFGQGTRLTVV.

The rearrangement uses TRBV7-6 and TRBJ2-5, with 7 positions matching TRBD2. CDR3 length: 16 residues. Per the germline V gene, CDR1 is SGHVS and CDR2 is FNYEAQ. J lost 4 bases, V lost 5 bases, and 13 bases had no gene match. The CDR3 DNA reads as TGTGCCAGCAGCCTCTACCTCTGGACTAGAGGAGAGACCCAGTACTTC. It is translated as CASSLYLWTRGETQYF.

This chain joins TRBV13 and TRBJ2-7; 8 bases map to TRBD1. V lost 5 bases and J lost 0; bases outside the gene matches: 6. This CDR3 is built from 15 residues. The germline gives CDR1 PRHDT, CDR2 FYEKMQ (reference sequence). The CDR3 nucleotides are TGTGCCAGCAGCATTCGACAGGGGATCTCCTACGAGCAGTACTTC. Its protein product is CASSIRQGISYEQYF.

In its sample, this clone was seen once. The chain employs TRBV9 and TRBJ2-3; TRBD2 agrees at 10 bases. V lost 4 bases and J lost 3; bases outside the gene matches: 20. Germline CDR1 reads SGDLS; CDR2 reads YYNGEE. There are 20 residues in the CDR3. The CDR3, as DNA: TGTGCCAGCAGCTCCGACCCGAGTGGGGCTAGCGGGGGCGATACAGATACGCAGTATTTT. Protein: CASSSDPSGASGGDTDTQYF.

This clone was picked up one time. The rearrangement joins TRBV15 to TRBJ2-5, with a possible D match to TRBD1 (5 bases). V lost 0 bases and J 11 bases, leaving 7 bases between the germline ends. This CDR3 is 11 amino acids long. CDR1 LNHNV and CDR2 YYDKDF come from the germline V gene (reference sequence). CDR3 sequence: CATSRDRDQYF. The CDR3 coding sequence is TGTGCCACCAGCAGAGACAGGGATCAGTACTTC.

On this clone itself: Other DNA sequences from this sample encode an identical CDR3 as well. The CDR3 protein is CASSPLNSPLHF. CDR3 in DNA: TGTGCCAGTAGCCCCCTTAATTCACCCCTCCACTTT. The rearrangement joins TRBV19 to TRBJ1-6; D is undetermined. Germline V lookup: CDR1 LNHDA, CDR2 SQIVND (reference sequence). The CDR3 has 12 amino acids. Trimming removed 6 bases at V and 6 bases at J, with 6 bases between.

The chain combines TRBV6-5 with TRBJ2-2, with 7 bases aligning to TRBD2. This CDR3 has 15 amino acids. Germline V gene sequence: CDR1 MNHEY, CDR2 SVGAGI. V lost 6 bases to trimming and J lost 0 bases; unmatched junction nucleotides: 4. The CDR3 nucleotides read TGTGCCAGCAGCTCTAGCGGAACGAACACCGGGGAGCTGTTTTTT. Protein sequence: CASSSSGTNTGELFF.

J is TRBJ1-1 and V is TRBV21-1; the table's D call, TRBD1, has no DNA check behind it. TRBV21-1 is shown as a pseudogene. The CDR3 contains 16 residues. CDR3 region: CASSKALKGRNTEAFF. CDR3 DNA: TGTGCCAGCAGCAAAGCGCTAAAGGGGCGAAACACTGAAGCTTTCTTT.

V usage is TRBV4-3 and J usage is TRBJ1-2; maybe TRBD1 (5 bases). Germline V gene data show CDR1 as LGHNA and CDR2 as YSLEER. Trimming pared 0 bases from V and 8 bases from J, leaving 16 bases between. The CDR3 is made up of 15 amino acids. This chain's CDR3 is CASSQDGATYGGYTF. The CDR3 coding sequence is TGCGCCAGCAGCCAAGATGGGGCTACCTACGGAGGCTACACCTTC.

The gene calls are TRBV11-2 and TRBJ2-3; 9 nucleotides agree with TRBD2. CDR1 is SGHAT and CDR2 is FQNNGV in the germline V gene. V trimming: 3 bases; J trimming: 4 bases; junction bases outside the gene matches: 8. The CDR3 is 16 amino acids. In DNA, the CDR3 is TGTGCCAGCAGCTTGTTGGTAGCGGGAGCCCCAGATACGCAGTATTTT. Translating it yields CASSLLVAGAPDTQYF.

The chain employs TRBV5-5 and TRBJ2-5, with 8 bases lining up with TRBD1. The germline gives CDR1 SGHKS, CDR2 YYEKEE (reference sequence). The CDR3 covers 14 residues. V lost 3 bases and J lost 4; bases outside the gene matches: 5. CDR3 sequence (DNA): TGTGCCAGCAGCTCGAGGACAGGGAGAGAGACCCAGTACTTC. Encoded protein: CASSSRTGRETQYF. The complete variable domain, with remaining parts taken from reference TRBV5-5 and TRBJ2-5, reads DAGVTQSPTHLIKTRGQQVTLRCSPISGHKSVSWYQQVLGQGPQFIFQYYEKEERGRGNFPDRFSARQFPNYSSELNVNALLLGDSALYLCASSSRTGRETQYFGPGTRLLVL.

The V and J genes are TRBV2 and TRBJ1-1, with a possible D match to TRBD1 (5 bases). Per germline, CDR1 SNHLY and CDR2 FYNNEI. Trimming left V 4 bases short and J 1 base short, with 16 bases between. CDR3 length: 16 amino acids. The chain's CDR3 is CASSVRQGFSNTEAFF. The CDR3 DNA follows: TGTGCCAGCAGTGTGCGGCAGGGATTTTCGAACACTGAAGCTTTCTTT.

J is TRBJ1-5 and V is TRBV28; TRBD1 matches at 8 bases. CDR3 length: 16 residues. Germline V gene data show CDR1 as MDHEN and CDR2 as SYDVKM. V shed 3 bases, J shed 5 bases, and the junction held 9 bases outside the gene matches. The chain's CDR3 is CASSFPWTGSHQPQHF. The CDR3 DNA sequence: TGTGCCAGCAGTTTCCCCTGGACAGGGAGTCATCAGCCCCAGCATTTT. The full variable domain, rest sourced from reference TRBV28 and TRBJ1-5, is DVKVTQSSRYLVKRTGEKVFLECVQDMDHENMFWYRQDPGLGLRLIYFSYDVKMKEKGDIPEGYSVSREKKERFSLILESASTNQTSMYLCASSFPWTGSHQPQHFGDGTRLSIL.

The chain couples TRBV19 to TRBJ2-7; D is possibly TRBD2 (7 bases). Germline loops: CDR1 LNHDA, CDR2 SQIVND (reference sequence). V lost 4 bases, J lost 3 bases, and 13 bases lay in between. The CDR3 spans 14 residues. The CDR3 nucleotides are TGTGCCAGTAGTAAACGGGGGGCCATCTACGAGCAGTACTTC. Residues: CASSKRGAIYEQYF.

The chain links TRBV4-1 to TRBJ2-2; the D gene is possibly TRBD2 (5 bases). This CDR3 spans 18 amino acids. Trimming shortened V by 0 bases and J by 3 bases, and 17 bases separated the two germline ends. In germline, CDR1 is MGHRA, CDR2 YSYEKL. The CDR3 DNA sequence: TGCGCCAGCAGCCAAGATCATAAGGCTAGCCGACACACCGGGGAGCTGTTTTTT. Translating gives CASSQDHKASRHTGELFF.

The V and J genes are TRBV7-6 and TRBJ1-1; 9 nucleotides align to TRBD1. With V trimmed by 4 bases and J by 0 bases, 9 bases remained unmatched. This CDR3 has 17 amino acids. In germline, CDR1 is SGHVS, CDR2 FNYEAQ. CDR3 sequence reads: CASSSRPGTGLNTEAFF. The CDR3 DNA sequence: TGTGCCAGCAGCTCACGTCCCGGGACAGGGTTGAACACTGAAGCTTTCTTT. Combining the CDR3 with reference TRBV7-6 and TRBJ1-1 gives the whole variable domain GAGVSQSPRYKVTKRGQDVALRCDPISGHVSLYWYRQALGQGPEFLTYFNYEAQQDKSGLPNDRFSAERPEGSISTLTIQRTEQRDSAMYRCASSSRPGTGLNTEAFFGQGTRLTVV.

V usage is TRBV9 and J usage is TRBJ2-7, with a weak D call TRBD2 (5 bases). Germline-derived CDR1 and CDR2 are SGDLS and YYNGEE. This CDR3 is 14 amino acids long. Trimming pared 4 bases from V and 1 base from J, leaving 12 bases between. CDR3 DNA sequence: TGTGCCAGCAGCCTAGCAGGTCGATCCTACGAGCAGTACTTC. This encodes CASSLAGRSYEQYF.

The chain uses TRBV10-3 and TRBJ2-1; 8 bases align to TRBD2. The junction had 8 bases not matched to a gene; V was cut back by 3 bases and J by 4 bases. The CDR3 is made up of 16 amino acids. From germline, CDR1 is ENHRY and CDR2 SYGVKD. The CDR3 spells CAISDSGTRGYNEQFF. The CDR3 DNA sequence: TGTGCCATCAGTGATTCCGGGACTAGGGGTTACAATGAGCAGTTCTTC.

The chain combines TRBV7-9 with TRBJ2-7; maybe TRBD1 (6 bases). Per germline, CDR1 SEHNR and CDR2 FQNEAQ (reference sequence). The V end lost 5 bases, the J end lost 1 base, and 12 bases lay between the germline ends. The CDR3 extends over 14 amino acids. CDR3 sequence reads: CASSPDSRSYEQYF. As DNA, the CDR3 is TGTGCCAGCAGCCCGGACAGTCGATCCTACGAGCAGTACTTC.